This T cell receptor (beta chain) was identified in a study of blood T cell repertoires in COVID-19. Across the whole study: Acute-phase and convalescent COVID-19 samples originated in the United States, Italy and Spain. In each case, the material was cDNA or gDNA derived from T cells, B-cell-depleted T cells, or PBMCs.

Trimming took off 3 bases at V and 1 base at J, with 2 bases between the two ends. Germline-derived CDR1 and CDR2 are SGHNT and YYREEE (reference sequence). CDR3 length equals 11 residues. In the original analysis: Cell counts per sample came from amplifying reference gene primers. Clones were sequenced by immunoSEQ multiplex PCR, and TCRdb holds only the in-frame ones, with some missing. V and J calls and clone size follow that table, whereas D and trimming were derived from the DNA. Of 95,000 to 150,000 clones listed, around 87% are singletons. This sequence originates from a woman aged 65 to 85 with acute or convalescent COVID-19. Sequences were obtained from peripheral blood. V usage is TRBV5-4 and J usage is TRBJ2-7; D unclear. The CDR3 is CASSSSYEQYF. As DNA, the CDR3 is TGTGCCAGCAGCTCATCCTACGAGCAGTACTTC.